This T cell receptor beta chain was obtained from a study of vaccination and CD4 T cells after COVID-19. Study details: Between diagnosis and the drawing of post-COVID samples lay a median roughly 91 days (range 35 to 161).

On this clonotype: Antigen unknown.

Sequencing of DNA taken from cultured CD4+ T cells relied on the Oncomine TCR Beta short-read assay. Investigators isolated genomic DNA from cultured CD4+ T cells. TCRdb itself ran the PCR reads through MiXCR, one entry per CDR3 protein. In the table there are about 21,000 distinct CDR3 sequences, around a quarter of which are singletons. Sample treatment: approximately 10-day PBMC culture with coronavirus spike peptide pools or control peptides (ViraFEST assay). Expansion of antigen-specific T cells with peptide pools by ViraFEST preceded sequencing of TCRs. Trimming shortened V by 2 bases and J by 3 bases, and 24 bases separated the two germline ends. Per the germline V gene, CDR1 is SGHNT and CDR2 is YYREEE (reference sequence). The CDR3 has 18 amino acids.

The specimen was cultured CD4+ T cells from blood. The chain recombines TRBV5-4 with TRBJ2-7; D tentatively fits TRBD1 or TRBD2 (5 bases each). The clonotype comes from a human donor with COVID-19. CDR3 coding DNA: TGTGCCAGCAGCTTATGGTGGGACGGATTAAACCGGGACTACGAGCAGTACTTC. As protein: CASSLWWDGLNRDYEQYF.